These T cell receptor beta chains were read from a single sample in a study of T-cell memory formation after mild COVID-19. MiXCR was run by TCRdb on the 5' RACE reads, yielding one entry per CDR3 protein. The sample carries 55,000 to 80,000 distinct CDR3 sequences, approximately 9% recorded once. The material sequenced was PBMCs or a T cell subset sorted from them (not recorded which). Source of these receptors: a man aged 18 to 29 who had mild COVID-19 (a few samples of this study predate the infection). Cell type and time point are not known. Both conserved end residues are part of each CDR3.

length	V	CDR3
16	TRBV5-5	CASSLTTGGANQPQHF
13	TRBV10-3	CAISDEEGQPQHF
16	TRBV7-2	CASSPGGARRTDTQYF
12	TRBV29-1	CSVVSGQPEAFF
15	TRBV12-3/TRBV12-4	CASSSASTLTGELFF
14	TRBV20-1	CSARASLAKNIQYF
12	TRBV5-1	CASSTTAYEQYF
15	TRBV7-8	CASSSLQGPNTEAFF
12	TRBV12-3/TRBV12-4	CASSWGIDTQYF
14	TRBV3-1	CASSRFGNTGELFF
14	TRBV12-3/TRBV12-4	CASSHRGAFETQYF
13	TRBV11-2	CASSVTGGRGYTF
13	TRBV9	CASSVALGTEAFF
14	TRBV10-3	CAIRPRQSDYGYTF
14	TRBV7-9	CASSYRGENTEAFF
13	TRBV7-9	CASSGQKNTEAFF
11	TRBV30	CASARPDTQYF
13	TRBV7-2	CASREKAQDGYTF
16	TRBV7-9	CASSTLSGRSTDTQYF
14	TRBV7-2	CASSLAGNTGELFF
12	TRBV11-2	CASSFREETQYF
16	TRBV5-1	CASSQQGHSSYNEQFF
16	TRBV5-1	CASTAVAWSSYNEQFF
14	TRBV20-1	CSANGLEHQETQYF
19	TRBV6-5	CASSYSIPTSGGLTDTQYF
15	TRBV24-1	CATSDRSGTASREFF
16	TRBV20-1	CSARARTGRVEDTQYF
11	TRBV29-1	CSVRSRYEQYF
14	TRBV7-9	CASRELAGEETQYF
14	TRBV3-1	CASSQRGAGNEQFF
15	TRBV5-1	CASVRTSGWGETQYF
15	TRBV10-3	CAISEGIHGANVLTF
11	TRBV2	CASSEGYGYTF
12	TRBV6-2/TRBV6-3	CASSYPGETQYF
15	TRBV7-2	CASSTGAHSTDTQYF
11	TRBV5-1	CASRSEGPYTF
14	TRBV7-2	CASSLYGRQETQYF
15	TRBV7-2	CASSLALAAGETQYF
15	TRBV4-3	CASSQEPGHNSPLHF
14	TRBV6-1	CASVFTSGGNEQFF
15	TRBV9	CASSGRTGTGYGYTF
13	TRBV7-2	CASSLGRGDTQYF
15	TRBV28	CASSPASQGGNEQFF
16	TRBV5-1	CASSRSGQGYYNEQFF
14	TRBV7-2	CASSPRATEETQYF
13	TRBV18	CASSLVGDTEAFF
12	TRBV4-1	CASSHRGEKQFF
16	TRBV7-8	CASSFQQGLRAETQYF
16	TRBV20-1	CSARRSSGADHNEQFF
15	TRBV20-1	CSAPPAGLVRNEQFF
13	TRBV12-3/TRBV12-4	CASSPGQVETQYF
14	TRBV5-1	CASSPRTDPARQFF
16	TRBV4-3	CASSQDLASSSYEQYF